The rows below give T cell receptor beta chains drawn from one sample of a study of blood T cell repertoires in COVID-19. Profiled with immunoSEQ multiplex PCR; TCRdb holds only in-frame clones, not every one. The data contain more than 120,000 clones, 80% to 90% of them seen just once; the ten biggest clones take up about 37%. Material for sequencing was peripheral blood. The receptors come from a man aged 50-59 years who had recovered from COVID-19. Each CDR3 is given with its conserved first and last residue. A D gene is named only where the DNA matches it firmly. Size values are once, few and many counts, or a class for expanded clones, and some rows have none.

cdr3_nt cdr3_aa v_call d_call clone_size j_call
TGTGCCAGCAGCTTATATATTCAAGAGACCCAGTACTTC CASSLYIQETQYF TRBV11-2 NA NA TRBJ2-5
TGTGCCAGCAGTTACTCGACAGGGGTTGAGCCCCAGCATTTT CASSYSTGVEPQHF TRBV6-2/TRBV6-3 TRBD1 NA TRBJ1-5
TGTGCCAGCAGTATCTCTTTAGGACAGGGCCATCAGCCCCAGCATTTT CASSISLGQGHQPQHF TRBV2 TRBD1 NA TRBJ1-5
TGTGCCAGCAGCGTCTCAGGGGCAAGGGAGACCCAGTACTTC CASSVSGARETQYF TRBV9 NA few TRBJ2-5
TGTGCTAGTGGACGGGACAGCAATAATTCACCCCTCCACTTT CASGRDSNNSPLHF TRBV12-5 TRBD1 once TRBJ1-6
TGTGCCAGCAGCTTTAGCGGGGGCCGCACAGATACGCAGTATTTT CASSFSGGRTDTQYF TRBV9 TRBD2 NA TRBJ2-3
TGTGCCAGCAGCTTGATACAGGGCGGCACCGGGGAGCTGTTTTTT CASSLIQGGTGELFF TRBV5-4 NA NA TRBJ2-2
TGCGCCAGCAGCCATGCGACCCTGACGGGTAACAATGAGCAGTTCTTC CASSHATLTGNNEQFF TRBV4-1 NA NA TRBJ2-1
TGTGCCAGCAGTCGCCAAGACAGGAGAACTGGAAACACCATATATTTT CASSRQDRRTGNTIYF TRBV2 NA once TRBJ1-3
TGCGCCAGCAGCTTGGAGGTTGTGACAGGGGCTAATGAGCAGTTCTTC CASSLEVVTGANEQFF TRBV5-1 TRBD1 NA TRBJ2-1
TGTGCCAGCAGCTTAACAGGACATCTAAAAGAGACCCAGTACTTC CASSLTGHLKETQYF TRBV7-3 NA once TRBJ2-5
TGTGCCAGCAGCTTCCAAACAGATACGCAGTATTTT CASSFQTDTQYF TRBV7-3 NA once TRBJ2-3
TGTGCCAGCAGCTCCGATTGGGGGGTTGACGAGCAGTACTTC CASSSDWGVDEQYF TRBV11-2 NA NA TRBJ2-7
TGTGCCAGCAAGAAGGGGAAGGGCACTGAAGCTTTCTTT CASKKGKGTEAFF TRBV2 NA once TRBJ1-1
TGTGCCACCAGCAGAGATAATGAGAAGAGACATATGTACGAGCAGTACTTC CATSRDNEKRHMYEQYF TRBV15 NA NA TRBJ2-7
TGTGCCAGCACCGGGGATAGGGGGTCCTACAATGAGCAGTTCTTC CASTGDRGSYNEQFF TRBV5-5 NA NA TRBJ2-1
TGTGCCAGCACCCTAAGGGGTTCTGGGGCCAACGTCCTGACTTTC CASTLRGSGANVLTF TRBV7-2 NA NA TRBJ2-6
TGTGCCAGCAGGAAGACAGGGCCGGGTCCTGAAGCTTTCTTT CASRKTGPGPEAFF TRBV6-5 TRBD1 NA TRBJ1-1
TGTGCCAGCAGCGTAGACGGCAGGGGGAACGAGCAGTACTTC CASSVDGRGNEQYF TRBV9 TRBD1 NA TRBJ2-7
TGTGCCGGGGGGAAGGTTATCGGTTCCGGGGAGCTGTTTTTT CAGGKVIGSGELFF TRBV6-5 NA NA TRBJ2-2
TGTGCCTGGAGTAAAGGGGGCCGGAACGAGCAGTACTTC CAWSKGGRNEQYF TRBV30 TRBD1 NA TRBJ2-7
TGTGCCAGCAGCTTAAGGGGAGGGGGCACCGGGGAGCTGTTTTTT CASSLRGGGTGELFF TRBV11-2 NA NA TRBJ2-2
TGCGCCAGCAGCCAACCCGACAGGGGGTTTCAGCCCCAGCATTTT CASSQPDRGFQPQHF TRBV4-1 TRBD1 NA TRBJ1-5
TGTGCCAGCAGCTTACTGCGGACTGGCTCTGGAAACACCATATATTTT CASSLLRTGSGNTIYF TRBV7-9 NA NA TRBJ1-3
TGTGCCAGCAGCGCGCCGGGACAGCTCTACAATGAGCAGTTCTTC CASSAPGQLYNEQFF TRBV9 TRBD1 NA TRBJ2-1
TGTGCCAGCAGCCAAGGCCGACAGCGCAATCAGCCCCAGCATTTT CASSQGRQRNQPQHF TRBV3-1/TRBV3-2 NA NA TRBJ1-5
TGTGCCAGCAGCTCTCCGGGACAGACACTCTATGGCTACACCTTC CASSSPGQTLYGYTF TRBV5-4 TRBD1 NA TRBJ1-2